Listed below are T cell receptor beta chains from one sample, sequenced in a study of CXCR3-negative and CXCR3-positive naive CD8 T cells. From its re-call of the 5' RACE reads, TCRdb lists each CDR3 protein once, without DNA. The sample data list tens of thousands of distinct CDR3 sequences. The specimen sequenced was memory CD8+ T cells from blood. Receptors originate from a human donor in good health. Some clones in this sample may be carry-over from other donors' samples. Each CDR3 is given with its conserved first and last residue. Each record gives: J gene, V gene, CDR3 protein.

j_call: TRBJ2-7
v_call: TRBV5-5
cdr3_aa: CASSPPEAPGQGAFVYEQYF

j_call: TRBJ2-7
v_call: TRBV14
cdr3_aa: CASSQVGPITPYEQYF

j_call: TRBJ2-3
v_call: TRBV6-4
cdr3_aa: CASSEQGTDTQYF

j_call: TRBJ2-5
v_call: TRBV6-6
cdr3_aa: CASSYSMSDRAETQYF

j_call: TRBJ2-3
v_call: TRBV20-1
cdr3_aa: CSAQGRTIQDTQYF

j_call: TRBJ2-6
v_call: TRBV12-3/TRBV12-4
cdr3_aa: CASSPGRGDFSGANVLTF

j_call: TRBJ2-7
v_call: TRBV12-3/TRBV12-4
cdr3_aa: CASSLGSSEQYF

j_call: TRBJ2-3
v_call: TRBV12-3/TRBV12-4
cdr3_aa: CASSPGGSDTQYF

j_call: TRBJ2-7
v_call: TRBV21-1
cdr3_aa: CASSKVIGRRLYEQYF

j_call: TRBJ2-2
v_call: TRBV29-1
cdr3_aa: CSAEGGAGELFF

j_call: TRBJ1-1
v_call: TRBV7-9
cdr3_aa: CASSLANVNTEAFF

j_call: TRBJ1-3
v_call: TRBV28
cdr3_aa: CASRYATATGNTIYF

j_call: TRBJ2-1
v_call: TRBV27
cdr3_aa: CASTGPGRGGNEQFF

j_call: TRBJ1-1
v_call: TRBV7-9
cdr3_aa: CASSFRDDEAFF

j_call: TRBJ2-1
v_call: TRBV6-2/TRBV6-3
cdr3_aa: CASSEIPGQVINEQFF

j_call: TRBJ2-2
v_call: TRBV6-5
cdr3_aa: CASSSAGEGTGELFF